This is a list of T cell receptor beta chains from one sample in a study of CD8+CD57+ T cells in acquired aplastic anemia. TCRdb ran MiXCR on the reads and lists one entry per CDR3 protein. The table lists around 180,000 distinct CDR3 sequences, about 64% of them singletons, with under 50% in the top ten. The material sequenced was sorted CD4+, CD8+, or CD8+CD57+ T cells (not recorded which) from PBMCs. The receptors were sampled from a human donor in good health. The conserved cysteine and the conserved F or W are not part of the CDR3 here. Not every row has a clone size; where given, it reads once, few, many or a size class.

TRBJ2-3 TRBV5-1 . ASSVGVARDTQY
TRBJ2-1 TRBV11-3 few ASSLGGVRINEQF
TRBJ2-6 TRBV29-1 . SVTRGDKNSGANVLT
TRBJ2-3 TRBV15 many ATSPKFGVADTQY
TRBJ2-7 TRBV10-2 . ASSSRLAETYAQY
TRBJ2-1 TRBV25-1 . ASSPRDFLYNEQF
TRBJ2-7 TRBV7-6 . ASSLGTTGGAYEQY
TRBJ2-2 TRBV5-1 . ASSLVQGGTGELF
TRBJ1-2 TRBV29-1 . SVVGRGSPNYGYT
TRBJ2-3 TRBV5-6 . ASSISGATDTQY
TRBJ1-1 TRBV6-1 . ASSARDKNTEAF
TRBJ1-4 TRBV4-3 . ASTTDLSREKLF
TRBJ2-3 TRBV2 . ASTVGLAGTDTQY
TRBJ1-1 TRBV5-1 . ASSLDRANTEAF
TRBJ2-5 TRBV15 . ATSRDVTGGETAQY
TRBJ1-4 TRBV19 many ASSLTGGGEKLF
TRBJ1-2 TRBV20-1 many SARHGGPT
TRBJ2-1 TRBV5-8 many ASSLLPLANTNYNEQF